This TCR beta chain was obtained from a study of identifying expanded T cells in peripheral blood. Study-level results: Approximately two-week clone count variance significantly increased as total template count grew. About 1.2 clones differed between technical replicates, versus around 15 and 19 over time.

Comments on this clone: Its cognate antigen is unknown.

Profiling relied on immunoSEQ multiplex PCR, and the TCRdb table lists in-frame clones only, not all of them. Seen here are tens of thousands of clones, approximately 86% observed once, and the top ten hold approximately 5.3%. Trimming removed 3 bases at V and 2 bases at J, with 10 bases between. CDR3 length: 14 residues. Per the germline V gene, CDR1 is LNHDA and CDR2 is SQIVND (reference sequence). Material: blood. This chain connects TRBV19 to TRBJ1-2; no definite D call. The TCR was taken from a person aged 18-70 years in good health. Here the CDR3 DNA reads TGTGCCAGTAGTATGGCAGGCGGCAACTATGGCTACACCTTC. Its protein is CASSMAGGNYGYTF.